A selection of T cell receptor beta chains follows, all from one sample in a study of blood T cell repertoires in COVID-19. Sequencing used immunoSEQ multiplex PCR; TCRdb keeps in-frame clones, though not all of them. The data hold 150,000 or so clones, with over 75% observed a single time. The sequencing sample was made of peripheral blood. These receptors came from a man in his 70s who had recovered from COVID-19. Both conserved end residues are part of each CDR3. A D gene is named only where the DNA matches it firmly. Clone sizes are given selectively: once, few, many, or a class where the clone is expanded.

V: TRBV7-2; D: TRBD1; size: -; J: TRBJ1-2; DNA: TGTGCCAGCAGCCCCACCAGGGGGCCGGGGTATGGCTACACCTTC; CDR3: CASSPTRGPGYGYTF
V: TRBV15; D: -; size: -; J: TRBJ1-3; DNA: TGTGCCACCAGCAGAGAAGGCAGCGGCTCTGGAAACACCATATATTTT; CDR3: CATSREGSGSGNTIYF
V: TRBV2; D: TRBD1; size: -; J: TRBJ1-4; DNA: TGTGCCAGCAGTAGGGACAGGGGTAATGAAAAACTGTTTTTT; CDR3: CASSRDRGNEKLFF
V: TRBV28; D: -; size: once; J: TRBJ2-1; DNA: TGTGCCAGCAGTATAGCGACCCGGACCTACAATGAGCAGTTCTTC; CDR3: CASSIATRTYNEQFF
V: TRBV9; D: TRBD1; size: -; J: TRBJ1-2; DNA: TGTGCCAGCAGCCCCACCGCCAGGGGGTTAGCTAACTATGGCTACACCTTC; CDR3: CASSPTARGLANYGYTF
V: TRBV7-9; D: -; size: few; J: TRBJ2-1; DNA: TGTGCCAGCAGTTCTTCTAGCAATGAGCAGTTCTTC; CDR3: CASSSSSNEQFF
V: TRBV29-1; D: -; size: -; J: TRBJ1-4; DNA: TGCAGCGGGCAGGGGCCTAATGAAAAACTGTTTTTT; CDR3: CSGQGPNEKLFF
V: TRBV11-1; D: TRBD2; size: few; J: TRBJ2-1; DNA: TGTGCCAGCAGCATACTAGCGGGTTCAGGTGAGCAGTTCTTC; CDR3: CASSILAGSGEQFF
V: TRBV29-1; D: -; size: -; J: TRBJ2-1; DNA: TGCAGCGTTGAAGACGACAGATGGAATGAGCAGTTCTTC; CDR3: CSVEDDRWNEQFF
V: TRBV3-1/TRBV3-2; D: TRBD2; size: -; J: TRBJ2-7; DNA: TGTGCCAGCAGCCGAACACGCCTAGCGGGAGTAGAAGAGCAGTACTTC; CDR3: CASSRTRLAGVEEQYF
V: TRBV3-1/TRBV3-2; D: TRBD1; size: -; J: TRBJ1-5; DNA: TGTGCCAGCAGCCTTGGACAGGGTAATCAGCCCCAGCATTTT; CDR3: CASSLGQGNQPQHF
V: TRBV5-1; D: TRBD1; size: -; J: TRBJ2-2; DNA: TGCGCCAGCAGCACCCCTGGGACAGCAGGAACCGGGGAGCTGTTTTTT; CDR3: CASSTPGTAGTGELFF
V: TRBV6-2/TRBV6-3; D: -; size: -; J: TRBJ2-5; DNA: TGTGCCAGCAGCTCCCGGGATGGCCAAGAGACCCAGTACTTC; CDR3: CASSSRDGQETQYF
V: TRBV11-2; D: -; size: -; J: TRBJ2-1; DNA: TGTGCCAGCAGCTTTAGACAGTCCGTAACGGGGCAGTTCTTC; CDR3: CASSFRQSVTGQFF
V: TRBV19; D: TRBD1; size: -; J: TRBJ1-6; DNA: TGTGCCAGTAGTAGGATCCCAACAGGGGGAGCAACACCCCTCCACTTT; CDR3: CASSRIPTGGATPLHF
V: TRBV4-1; D: -; size: -; J: TRBJ2-5; DNA: TGCGCCAGCAGCCAACCTAGCGTACAAGAGACCCAGTACTTC; CDR3: CASSQPSVQETQYF
V: TRBV18; D: -; size: once; J: TRBJ1-5; DNA: TGTGCCAGCTCACAGATAGGACAGAGCAATCAGCCCCAGCATTTT; CDR3: CASSQIGQSNQPQHF
V: TRBV30; D: -; size: -; J: TRBJ2-3; DNA: TGTGCCTGGAGTACGCAGGGTACAGATACGCAGTATTTT; CDR3: CAWSTQGTDTQYF
V: TRBV11-2; D: -; size: -; J: TRBJ2-3; DNA: TGTGCCAGCAGCTTAGATCTTGGGGGCTTAAGCACAGATACGCAGTATTTT; CDR3: CASSLDLGGLSTDTQYF
V: TRBV7-9; D: -; size: -; J: TRBJ1-1; DNA: TGTGCCAGCAGCCAAGCACAGCAAGCTTTCTTT; CDR3: CASSQAQQAFF
V: TRBV6-5; D: TRBD2; size: -; J: TRBJ2-3; DNA: TGTGCCAGCAGTATTAGCGGGAGCCCCACAGATACGCAGTATTTT; CDR3: CASSISGSPTDTQYF
V: TRBV5-4; D: -; size: once; J: TRBJ2-1; DNA: TGTGCCAGCAGCTTGCCGTGGCGGGAAGCTCAGAATGAGCAGTTCTTC; CDR3: CASSLPWREAQNEQFF
V: TRBV27; D: -; size: few; J: TRBJ1-6; DNA: TGTGCCAGCAGTTTAACAGGAAGGTATTCACCCCTCCACTTT; CDR3: CASSLTGRYSPLHF
V: TRBV3-1/TRBV3-2; D: TRBD1; size: -; J: TRBJ2-2; DNA: TGTGCCAGCAGGGGCGGACAGGGGCGGACCGGGGAGCTGTTTTTT; CDR3: CASRGGQGRTGELFF
V: TRBV11-2; D: TRBD2; size: -; J: TRBJ2-3; DNA: TGTGCCAGCAGCCAACTAGCGGGAGGCACAGATACGCAGTATTTT; CDR3: CASSQLAGGTDTQYF
V: TRBV28; D: TRBD2; size: -; J: TRBJ2-3; DNA: TGTGCCAGCATTAGCGGGAGTAGGCCCCCCTTCGCAGATACGCAGTATTTT; CDR3: CASISGSRPPFADTQYF
V: TRBV6-5; D: -; size: -; J: TRBJ1-6; DNA: TGTGCCAGCAGTTCAGGGGTTTATAATTCACCCCTCCACTTT; CDR3: CASSSGVYNSPLHF
V: TRBV7-9; D: -; size: once; J: TRBJ2-3; DNA: TGTGCCAGCAGCTTAGGAGAGTTAGATACGCAGTATTTT; CDR3: CASSLGELDTQYF
V: TRBV6-5; D: TRBD2; size: -; J: TRBJ2-7; DNA: TGTGCCAGCACTAGCGGGAGTTTTTCCTACGAGCAGTACTTC; CDR3: CASTSGSFSYEQYF
V: TRBV7-2; D: -; size: -; J: TRBJ2-1; DNA: TGTGCCAGCAGCTTTTCCCTGACAGGAGACTACAATGAGCAGTTCTTC; CDR3: CASSFSLTGDYNEQFF
V: TRBV5-4; D: -; size: -; J: TRBJ2-1; DNA: TGTGCCAGCAGCCCCGATTCGGTCTTAAATGAGCAGTTCTTC; CDR3: CASSPDSVLNEQFF
V: TRBV27; D: -; size: once; J: TRBJ2-5; DNA: TGTGCCAGCAGTCCAGGTACAGGGATGGGGCAAGAGACCCAGTACTTC; CDR3: CASSPGTGMGQETQYF
V: TRBV18; D: -; size: once; J: TRBJ2-2; DNA: TGTGCCAGCTCACCAGGACCCGGACAGGGGGAGCTGTTTTTT; CDR3: CASSPGPGQGELFF
V: TRBV27; D: -; size: -; J: TRBJ1-2; DNA: TGTGCCAGCAGTTTAGGGCAGGGGATTAACTATGGCTACACCTTC; CDR3: CASSLGQGINYGYTF
V: TRBV6-2/TRBV6-3; D: TRBD2; size: -; J: TRBJ2-5; DNA: TGTGCCAGCAGTCCACCTAGCGGGAGAGGAGAGACCCAGTACTTC; CDR3: CASSPPSGRGETQYF
V: TRBV6-4; D: TRBD1; size: -; J: TRBJ1-5; DNA: TGTGCCACCTTTCCCGGGGACAGGGGTGATCAGCCCCAGCATTTT; CDR3: CATFPGDRGDQPQHF
V: TRBV11-2; D: TRBD2; size: -; J: TRBJ2-1; DNA: TGTGCCAGCAGCTTAGGGCGGGAGGCCTCCTACAATGAGCAGTTCTTC; CDR3: CASSLGREASYNEQFF
V: TRBV29-1; D: -; size: -; J: TRBJ1-1; DNA: TGCAGCGTTGAAGATGGGGGCATGAACACTGAAGCTTTCTTT; CDR3: CSVEDGGMNTEAFF
V: TRBV2; D: -; size: -; J: TRBJ2-7; DNA: TGTGCCAGCAGTGCAGCCGGGGTCGAGCAGTACTTC; CDR3: CASSAAGVEQYF
V: TRBV7-2; D: -; size: -; J: TRBJ2-7; DNA: TGTGCCAGCAGCTTAGACAGCACCGAGCAGTACTTC; CDR3: CASSLDSTEQYF
V: TRBV2; D: -; size: -; J: TRBJ2-7; DNA: TGTGCCAGCAGTGAAGCCGGACAGCTGTCCTACGAGCAGTACTTC; CDR3: CASSEAGQLSYEQYF
V: TRBV5-1; D: -; size: -; J: TRBJ2-5; DNA: TGCGCCAGCAGCCCAGTCACAGGAGCCACGACCCAGTACTTC; CDR3: CASSPVTGATTQYF
V: TRBV19; D: TRBD1; size: -; J: TRBJ1-1; DNA: TGTGCCAGTAGTACACGGGACAGGGGAGAAACTGAAGCTTTCTTT; CDR3: CASSTRDRGETEAFF
V: TRBV9; D: -; size: -; J: TRBJ2-3; DNA: TGTGCCAGCAGCACCGGTCATCGTGATGGTACGCAGTATTTT; CDR3: CASSTGHRDGTQYF
V: TRBV3-1/TRBV3-2; D: -; size: -; J: TRBJ2-2; DNA: TGTGCCAGCAGCATCCCAGGGGCCGGGGAGCTGTTTTTT; CDR3: CASSIPGAGELFF
V: TRBV5-1; D: TRBD1; size: -; J: TRBJ2-3; DNA: TGCGCCAGCAGCTCTGGGGACAGGGCCACAGATACGCAGTATTTT; CDR3: CASSSGDRATDTQYF
V: TRBV2; D: TRBD1; size: -; J: TRBJ1-1; DNA: TGTGCCAGCAGTGCAGCCGGATACAGGGGGCGGAACACTGAAGCTTTCTTT; CDR3: CASSAAGYRGRNTEAFF
V: TRBV5-4; D: TRBD1; size: few; J: TRBJ1-6; DNA: TGTGCCAGCAGCAAACAGGGGAATAATTCACCCCTCCACTTT; CDR3: CASSKQGNNSPLHF
V: TRBV28; D: -; size: -; J: TRBJ1-1; DNA: TGTGCCAGCAGTGCCGCATCTCAGGGGAACACTGAAGCTTTCTTT; CDR3: CASSAASQGNTEAFF
V: TRBV4-1; D: TRBD1; size: -; J: TRBJ2-1; DNA: TGCGCCAGCGGAAACAGGGGATCAGACAATGAGCAGTTCTTC; CDR3: CASGNRGSDNEQFF
V: TRBV28; D: TRBD1; size: once; J: TRBJ2-5; DNA: TGTGCCAGCAGTTATCGGACAGGGACCCCGGGGACCCAGTACTTC; CDR3: CASSYRTGTPGTQYF